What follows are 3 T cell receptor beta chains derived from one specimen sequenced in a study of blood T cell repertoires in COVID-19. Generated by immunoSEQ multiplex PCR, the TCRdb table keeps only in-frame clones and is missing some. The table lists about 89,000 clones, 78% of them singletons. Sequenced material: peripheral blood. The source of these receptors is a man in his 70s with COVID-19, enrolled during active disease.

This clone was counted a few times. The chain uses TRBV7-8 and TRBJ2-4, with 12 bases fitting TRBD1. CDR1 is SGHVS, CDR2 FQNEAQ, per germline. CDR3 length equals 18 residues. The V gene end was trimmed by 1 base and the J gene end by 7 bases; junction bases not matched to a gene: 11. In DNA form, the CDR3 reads TGTGCCAGCAGCTTAGTGCCCGGGACAGGGGGCTCCAGTAACATTCAGTACTTC. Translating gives CASSLVPGTGGSSNIQYF.

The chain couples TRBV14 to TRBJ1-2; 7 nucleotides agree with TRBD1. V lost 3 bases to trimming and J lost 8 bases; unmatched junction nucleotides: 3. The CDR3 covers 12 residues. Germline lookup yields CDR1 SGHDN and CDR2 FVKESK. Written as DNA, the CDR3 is TGTGCCAGCAGCCAGGACAGGCAAGGCTACACCTTC. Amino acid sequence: CASSQDRQGYTF.

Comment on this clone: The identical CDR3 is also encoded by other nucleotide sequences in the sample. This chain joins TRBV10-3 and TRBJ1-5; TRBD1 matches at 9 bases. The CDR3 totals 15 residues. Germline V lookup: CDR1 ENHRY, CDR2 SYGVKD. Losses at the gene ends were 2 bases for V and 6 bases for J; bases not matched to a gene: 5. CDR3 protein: CAISEGDRVGQPQHF. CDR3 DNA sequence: TGTGCCATCAGTGAGGGGGACAGGGTTGGTCAGCCCCAGCATTTT.